The rows below give T cell receptor beta chains drawn from one sample of a study of cytomegalovirus exposure and HLA in healthy donors. Using immunoSEQ multiplex PCR, the repertoire was profiled, and TCRdb retains in-frame clones only, with some absent. The repertoire holds about 200,000 clones, with roughly 80% as singletons. Sample: PBMCs. The receptors were gathered from a man younger than 45 in good health and CMV-seronegative. CDR3s leave out the opening cysteine and the closing phenylalanine or tryptophan. A D gene is named only where the DNA matches it firmly. The size entry is marked missing in some rows and otherwise reads once, few, many or a size class.

j_gene: TRBJ2-2
abundance: -
d_gene: -
len: 15
v_gene: TRBV19
CDR3aa: ASSTRLTAQNTGELF

j_gene: TRBJ1-2
abundance: -
d_gene: -
len: 10
v_gene: TRBV28
CDR3aa: ASRSGTQGYT

j_gene: TRBJ1-6
abundance: -
d_gene: -
len: 17
v_gene: TRBV9
CDR3aa: ASSVEAGRGTSYNSPLH

j_gene: TRBJ2-1
abundance: -
d_gene: TRBD2
len: 12
v_gene: TRBV7-2
CDR3aa: ASSSRLAGGGEF

j_gene: TRBJ2-7
abundance: -
d_gene: TRBD2
len: 11
v_gene: TRBV2
CDR3aa: ASSLSGGYEQY

j_gene: TRBJ2-3
abundance: -
d_gene: TRBD2
len: 14
v_gene: TRBV5-1
CDR3aa: ASSTLAGGSTDTQY

j_gene: TRBJ2-6
abundance: -
d_gene: -
len: 14
v_gene: TRBV5-1
CDR3aa: ASSLVVGSGANVLT

j_gene: TRBJ2-5
abundance: -
d_gene: -
len: 14
v_gene: TRBV7-9
CDR3aa: ASSLGARVVQETQY

j_gene: TRBJ2-5
abundance: -
d_gene: TRBD1
len: 13
v_gene: TRBV28
CDR3aa: ASSLITGAQETQY

j_gene: TRBJ2-1
abundance: few
d_gene: -
len: 12
v_gene: TRBV7-9
CDR3aa: ASSLPDRYNEQF

j_gene: TRBJ1-1
abundance: -
d_gene: -
len: 13
v_gene: TRBV6-1
CDR3aa: ASSEGREPTTEAF

j_gene: TRBJ1-2
abundance: -
d_gene: -
len: 13
v_gene: TRBV7-6
CDR3aa: ASSPEWVPRGGYT

j_gene: TRBJ1-2
abundance: few
d_gene: -
len: 14
v_gene: TRBV4-2
CDR3aa: ASSQAFGSSNYGYT

j_gene: TRBJ2-7
abundance: -
d_gene: -
len: 10
v_gene: TRBV6-6
CDR3aa: ASSYGTYEQY

j_gene: TRBJ2-7
abundance: -
d_gene: -
len: 11
v_gene: TRBV7-6
CDR3aa: ASSLEEFYEQY

j_gene: TRBJ2-4
abundance: -
d_gene: -
len: 14
v_gene: TRBV6-6
CDR3aa: ASSYWAELAKNIQY

j_gene: TRBJ2-2
abundance: few
d_gene: TRBD1
len: 13
v_gene: TRBV28
CDR3aa: ASSERTGGNGELF

j_gene: TRBJ2-3
abundance: few
d_gene: -
len: 13
v_gene: TRBV6-1
CDR3aa: ASSEVAGSTDTQY

j_gene: TRBJ1-3
abundance: few
d_gene: -
len: 14
v_gene: TRBV6-6
CDR3aa: ASSYAGPSSGNTIY

j_gene: TRBJ2-1
abundance: -
d_gene: TRBD1
len: 12
v_gene: TRBV18
CDR3aa: ASSETGTGNEQF

j_gene: TRBJ2-1
abundance: -
d_gene: TRBD2
len: 11
v_gene: TRBV4-1
CDR3aa: ASSQGAGLAKF

j_gene: TRBJ1-3
abundance: -
d_gene: -
len: 11
v_gene: TRBV5-1
CDR3aa: ASSEAGGNTIY

j_gene: TRBJ1-3
abundance: -
d_gene: TRBD1
len: 13
v_gene: TRBV5-4
CDR3aa: ASSWGQGTGNTIY

j_gene: TRBJ2-2
abundance: -
d_gene: -
len: 13
v_gene: TRBV5-5
CDR3aa: ASSLVLLNTGELF

j_gene: TRBJ2-6
abundance: -
d_gene: -
len: 16
v_gene: TRBV7-9
CDR3aa: ASSRPGGFSSGASVLT

j_gene: TRBJ2-3
abundance: -
d_gene: -
len: 11
v_gene: TRBV6-1
CDR3aa: ASSEATGDTQY

j_gene: TRBJ2-7
abundance: -
d_gene: TRBD1
len: 17
v_gene: TRBV4-1
CDR3aa: ASSQDIQGAGVSTYEQY

j_gene: TRBJ1-2
abundance: -
d_gene: -
len: 13
v_gene: TRBV28
CDR3aa: ASSLSSQGSNGYT

j_gene: TRBJ1-5
abundance: -
d_gene: -
len: 11
v_gene: TRBV12-5
CDR3aa: ASGGDKKQPQH

j_gene: TRBJ2-2
abundance: -
d_gene: -
len: 16
v_gene: TRBV25-1
CDR3aa: ASSAQGPWGGGTGELF

j_gene: TRBJ2-7
abundance: -
d_gene: TRBD2
len: 13
v_gene: TRBV7-2
CDR3aa: ASSVFRDYTYEQY

j_gene: TRBJ1-2
abundance: -
d_gene: TRBD1
len: 16
v_gene: TRBV27
CDR3aa: ASSSTGTGWAPNYGYT

j_gene: TRBJ2-3
abundance: -
d_gene: TRBD1
len: 14
v_gene: TRBV7-3
CDR3aa: ASSLMGQGARNTQY

j_gene: TRBJ2-1
abundance: once
d_gene: -
len: 12
v_gene: TRBV7-9
CDR3aa: AAGRGSSYNEQF

j_gene: TRBJ2-7
abundance: -
d_gene: -
len: 14
v_gene: TRBV28
CDR3aa: ASSWQFKTASYEQY

j_gene: TRBJ2-7
abundance: -
d_gene: -
len: 11
v_gene: TRBV2
CDR3aa: ASQGRVTYEQY

j_gene: TRBJ1-1
abundance: once
d_gene: TRBD1
len: 14
v_gene: TRBV4-3
CDR3aa: ASSQGTGVGNTEAF

j_gene: TRBJ2-7
abundance: -
d_gene: TRBD1
len: 13
v_gene: TRBV28
CDR3aa: ASRLPAGQGYEQY

j_gene: TRBJ1-2
abundance: -
d_gene: -
len: 13
v_gene: TRBV7-6
CDR3aa: ASSPGQRINYGYT

j_gene: TRBJ2-7
abundance: -
d_gene: -
len: 10
v_gene: TRBV9
CDR3aa: ASIPTGYEQY

j_gene: TRBJ1-1
abundance: -
d_gene: -
len: 12
v_gene: TRBV9
CDR3aa: ASSVVVANTEAF

j_gene: TRBJ1-3
abundance: -
d_gene: -
len: 13
v_gene: TRBV14
CDR3aa: ASSRQGGPGNTIY

j_gene: TRBJ2-7
abundance: -
d_gene: TRBD2
len: 13
v_gene: TRBV28
CDR3aa: ASRLTSNFALEQY

j_gene: TRBJ2-1
abundance: -
d_gene: TRBD2
len: 12
v_gene: TRBV4-1
CDR3aa: ASSQEWGRDEQF

j_gene: TRBJ2-7
abundance: -
d_gene: -
len: 11
v_gene: TRBV28
CDR3aa: ASRPSVPYEQY

j_gene: TRBJ2-7
abundance: -
d_gene: -
len: 14
v_gene: TRBV18
CDR3aa: ASSPLRWSSIDEQY

j_gene: TRBJ2-7
abundance: -
d_gene: -
len: 11
v_gene: TRBV2
CDR3aa: ASSEGWNYEQY

j_gene: TRBJ2-1
abundance: -
d_gene: -
len: 14
v_gene: TRBV6-5
CDR3aa: ASRYGGYSSYNEQF

j_gene: TRBJ1-6
abundance: few
d_gene: -
len: 10
v_gene: TRBV5-6
CDR3aa: ATGDGNSPLH

j_gene: TRBJ1-5
abundance: -
d_gene: TRBD1
len: 16
v_gene: TRBV28
CDR3aa: ASSPDRVGGYSNQPQH

j_gene: TRBJ2-7
abundance: once
d_gene: TRBD1
len: 13
v_gene: TRBV6-1
CDR3aa: ASSEIQGNSYEQY

j_gene: TRBJ2-7
abundance: once
d_gene: TRBD1
len: 13
v_gene: TRBV6-4
CDR3aa: ASSEGQHMCYEQY

j_gene: TRBJ1-2
abundance: -
d_gene: -
len: 12
v_gene: TRBV6-1
CDR3aa: ASSDVGGNYGYT

j_gene: TRBJ1-1
abundance: -
d_gene: TRBD1
len: 12
v_gene: TRBV5-1
CDR3aa: ASSFATGDTEAF

j_gene: TRBJ1-4
abundance: few
d_gene: -
len: 13
v_gene: TRBV6-5
CDR3aa: ASSYGRGPYEKLF

j_gene: TRBJ2-1
abundance: -
d_gene: -
len: 12
v_gene: TRBV4-2
CDR3aa: ASSPGTQNNEQF

j_gene: TRBJ1-1
abundance: -
d_gene: -
len: 12
v_gene: TRBV29-1
CDR3aa: SVSLRTANTEAF

j_gene: TRBJ1-6
abundance: -
d_gene: TRBD1
len: 13
v_gene: TRBV5-1
CDR3aa: ASSYQQGANSPLH

j_gene: TRBJ1-1
abundance: -
d_gene: -
len: 11
v_gene: TRBV27
CDR3aa: ASSSRPNTEAF

j_gene: TRBJ1-2
abundance: -
d_gene: TRBD1
len: 15
v_gene: TRBV5-1
CDR3aa: ASSLGAGTGLSYGYT